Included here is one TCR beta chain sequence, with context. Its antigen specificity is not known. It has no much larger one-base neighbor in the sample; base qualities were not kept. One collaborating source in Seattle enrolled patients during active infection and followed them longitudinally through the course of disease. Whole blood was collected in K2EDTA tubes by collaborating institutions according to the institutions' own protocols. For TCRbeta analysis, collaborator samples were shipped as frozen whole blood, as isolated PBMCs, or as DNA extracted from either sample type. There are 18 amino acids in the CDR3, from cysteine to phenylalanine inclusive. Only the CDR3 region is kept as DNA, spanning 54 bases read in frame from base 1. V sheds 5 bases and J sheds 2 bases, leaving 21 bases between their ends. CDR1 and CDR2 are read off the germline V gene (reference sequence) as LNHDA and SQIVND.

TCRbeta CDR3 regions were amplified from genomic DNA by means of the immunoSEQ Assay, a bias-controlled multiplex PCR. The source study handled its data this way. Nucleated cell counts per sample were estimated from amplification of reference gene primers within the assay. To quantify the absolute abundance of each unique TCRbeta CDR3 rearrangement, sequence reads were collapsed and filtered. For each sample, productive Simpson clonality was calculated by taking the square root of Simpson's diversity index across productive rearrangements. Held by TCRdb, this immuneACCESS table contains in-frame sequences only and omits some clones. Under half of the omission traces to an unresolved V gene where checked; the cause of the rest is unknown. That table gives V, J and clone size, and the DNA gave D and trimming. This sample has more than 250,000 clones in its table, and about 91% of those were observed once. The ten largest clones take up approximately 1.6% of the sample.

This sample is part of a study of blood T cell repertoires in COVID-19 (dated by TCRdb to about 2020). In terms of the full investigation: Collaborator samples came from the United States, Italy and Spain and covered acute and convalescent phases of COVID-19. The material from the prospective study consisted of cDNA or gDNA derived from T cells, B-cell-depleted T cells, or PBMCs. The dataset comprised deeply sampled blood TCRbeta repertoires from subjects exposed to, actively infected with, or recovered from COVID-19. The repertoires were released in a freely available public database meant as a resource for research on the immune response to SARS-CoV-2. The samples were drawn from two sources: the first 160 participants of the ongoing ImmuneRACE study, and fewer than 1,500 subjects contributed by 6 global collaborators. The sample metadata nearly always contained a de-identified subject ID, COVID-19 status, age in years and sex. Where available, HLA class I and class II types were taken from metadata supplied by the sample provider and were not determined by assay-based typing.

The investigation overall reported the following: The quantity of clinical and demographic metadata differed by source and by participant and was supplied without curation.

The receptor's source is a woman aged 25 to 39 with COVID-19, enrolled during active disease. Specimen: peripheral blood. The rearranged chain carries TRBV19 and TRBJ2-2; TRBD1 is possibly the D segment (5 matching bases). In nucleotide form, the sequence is TGTGCCAGTAGTGCCACCATATACACAGGAACTAACACCGGGGAGCTGTTTTTT. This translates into CASSATIYTGTNTGELFF.